These 11 T cell receptor beta chains were all obtained from the same sample, sequenced in a study of T cell clonality in common variable immunodeficiency. Repertoires were generated with immunoSEQ multiplex PCR, while TCRdb's copy carries only in-frame clones and drops some. The specimen has 45,000 to 55,000 clones, none found just once. Sequencing was carried out using peripheral blood mononuclear cells. These receptors were taken from a person between 18 and 75 years old in good health.

This clone appeared many times. The sequenced fragment ends 3 residues before the CDR3 boundary, so the rest is inferred from the germline J gene. The chain carries TRBV20-1 and TRBJ2-7, with 9 bases identical to TRBD2. Per germline, CDR1 DFQATT and CDR2 SNEGSKA (reference sequence). The CDR3 is 14 amino acids. Losses at the gene ends were 5 bases for V and 2 bases for J; bases not matched to a gene: 7. The CDR3: CSALLAGSTYEQYF. The covered CDR3 bases are TGCAGTGCTCTGCTAGCGGGGAGTACCTACGAG.

This clone was detected many times. The read ends 3 residues before the CDR3 terminus; that terminus is restored from the germline J gene. This chain links TRBV5-1 with TRBJ2-7; 8 bases match TRBD1. V lost 3 bases to trimming and J lost 3 bases; unmatched junction nucleotides: 8. Germline V gene sequence: CDR1 SGHRS, CDR2 YFSETQ. This CDR3 comprises 15 residues. CDR3 bases read: TGCGCCAGCAGCTCATTACCGACAGGGGTCTACGAG. Its translation: CASSSLPTGVYE. The entire CDR3 protein reads CASSSLPTGVYEQYF.

This clone was counted only a few times. The read falls 3 residues short of the CDR3 end, and the missing part is taken from the germline J gene. V gene TRBV7-3 combines with J gene TRBJ2-7; D may be TRBD1 (5 bases). With 6 bases removed from V and 5 bases from J, the gap between germline ends came to 14 bases. The germline CDR1 and CDR2 sequences are SGHTA and FQGTGA. This CDR3 region has 13 residues. The CDR3 loop is CASSVGATDEQYF. The CDR3 bases that were read are TGTGCCAGCAGTGTAGGGGCCACCGACGAG.

This clone occurred many times. The read ends 3 residues early relative to the CDR3; the germline J gene fills the gap. This chain connects TRBV15 to TRBJ2-7, with 8 bases matching TRBD1. Germline lookup yields CDR1 LNHNV and CDR2 YYDKDF (reference sequence). The junction had 7 bases not matched to a gene; V was cut back by 1 base and J by 2 bases. The CDR3 has 16 amino acids. The part of the CDR3 DNA that was read is TGTGCCACCAGCAGAGTTGAGACAGGGGAGGCCTACGAG. It codes for CATSRVETGEAYE. The entire CDR3 sequence reads CATSRVETGEAYEQYF.

On this clone itself: Sequencing ends 3 residues short of the CDR3 end; the germline J gene provides the rest. The rearrangement links TRBV6-2 or TRBV6-3 to TRBJ1-2; 7 bases are shared with TRBD1. The CDR3 loop spans 13 amino acids. The V gene's germline CDR1 is MNHEY and CDR2 SVGEGT. CDR3 residues: CASSRTGRGGYTF. The sequenced part of the CDR3 DNA is TGTGCCAGCAGTAGGACAGGCAGAGGAGGC.

This clone was seen many times. From the germline J gene comes the end of the CDR3, since the read stops 3 residues before it. V usage is TRBV10-3 and J usage is TRBJ2-5, with TRBD2 identical over 10 bases. Germline V lookup: CDR1 ENHRY, CDR2 SYGVKD. The CDR3 is 15 amino acids. J gave up 4 bases and V 4 bases, and 6 bases lay outside the gene matches. Partial CDR3 DNA: TGTGCCATCAGTGGGGAGCGGGAGGGCCCAGAGACC. It translates to CAISGEREGPET. The whole CDR3 protein reads CAISGEREGPETQYF.

In regard to this clone: The read gets to within 3 residues of the CDR3 end, and the germline J gene fills in the rest. The chain couples TRBV2 to TRBJ2-3; TRBD1 matches 7 bases. The CDR3 covers 15 residues. V was pared by 4 bases and J by 4 bases, with 8 bases of the junction left unmatched. Germline loops: CDR1 SNHLY, CDR2 FYNNEI. CDR3 DNA, as far as it was read: TGTGCCAGCAGTGCACAGGGGCAGGGGGCAGATACG. Translated: CASSAQGQGADT. Given in full, the CDR3 is CASSAQGQGADTQYF. Supplemented by reference TRBV2 and TRBJ2-3, the full variable domain reads EPEVTQTPSHQVTQMGQEVILRCVPISNHLYFYWYRQILGQKVEFLVSFYNNEISEKSEIFDDQFSVERPDGSNFTLKIRSTKLEDSAMYFCASSAQGQGADTQYFGPGTRLTVL.

This clone was observed at least ten times. Coverage ceases 3 residues before the CDR3 finishes, and the germline J gene fills in the end. The genes are TRBV7-9 and TRBJ1-1; no firm D call. CDR1 is SEHNR and CDR2 is FQNEAQ in the germline V gene (reference sequence). Between the trimmed V and J ends, which lost 4 bases and 1 base, there was a span of 10 bases. The CDR3 loop spans 14 amino acids. The sequenced part of the CDR3 DNA is TGTGCCAGCAGCTACACAGACGAGAACACTGAA. Its protein is CASSYTDENTE. The full CDR3 reads CASSYTDENTEAFF.

This clone was recorded at least ten times. The sequence runs out 3 residues before the end of the CDR3; the remainder is reconstructed from the germline J gene. V gene TRBV18 combines with J gene TRBJ2-7; D not resolved. Germline loops: CDR1 KGHSH, CDR2 LQKENI. The germline V and J ends were trimmed by 0 bases and 2 bases, with 14 bases remaining between them. CDR3 length equals 16 residues. CDR3 loop: CASSPPPQAFTYEQYF. The DNA read from the CDR3 is TGTGCCAGCTCACCACCCCCCCAGGCCTTTACCTACGAG.

The table lists this clone with many counts. Read data end 3 residues before the CDR3 end; the end is taken from the germline J gene. The chain links TRBV19 to TRBJ2-7; D unresolved. The V gene's germline CDR1 is LNHDA and CDR2 SQIVND (reference sequence). The CDR3 is made up of 13 amino acids. V was cut by 3 bases and J by 4 bases, with 10 bases left in between. The sequenced part of the CDR3 DNA is TGTGCCAGTAGTATTTCTCTCCAGTACGAG. It translates to CASSISLQYE. The whole CDR3 region reads CASSISLQYEQYF.

This clone has ten or more counts. The read falls 3 residues short of the CDR3 end, and the missing part is taken from the germline J gene. The rearrangement joins TRBV18 to TRBJ1-1; tentative D call: TRBD1 (6 bases). The CDR3 is 15 residues long. Germline loops: CDR1 KGHSH, CDR2 LQKENI. Trimming cost V 1 base and J 1 base, with 10 bases left between them. CDR3 residues: CASSPRQARNTEAFF. The CDR3 DNA, read in part, is TGTGCCAGCTCACCACGACAGGCCCGGAACACTGAA.